The 24 T cell receptor beta chains listed next were all sequenced from one sample in a study of naive and memory T cell subsets. The antigens these receptors bind are not known. Whole-study results and caveats: Especially in CD8 cells, naive repertoires contained a few larger clonotypes, possibly CD45RA-re-expressing memory cells.

The beta constant-region primer was an equimolar mix of two oligonucleotides covering TRBC1 and TRBC2. Ligated cDNA was amplified by four rounds of PCR with nested alpha and beta constant-region primers and SP2. TCRdb reprocessed the UMI-ligation and nested PCR reads with MiXCR, giving one entry per CDR3 protein. The sample has about 99,000 distinct CDR3 sequences; around 15% are singletons. The specimen was naive CD8+ T cells from blood. The receptors were gathered from a human donor in good health.

This clonotype was counted ten times or more. The rearrangement joins TRBV27 to TRBJ1-5; D is perhaps TRBD1 (6 bases). Germline CDR1 MNHEY, CDR2 SMNVEV (reference sequence). Trimming took off 4 bases at V and 4 bases at J, with 17 bases between the two ends. The CDR3 loop spans 16 amino acids. The CDR3: CASSSVPTGLNQPQHF. The CDR3 DNA reads TGTGCCAGCAGTTCCGTCCCTACAGGGTTGAATCAGCCCCAGCATTTT.

This clonotype was found a few times. For the CDR3, the DNA is TGTGCCAGCAGTGAGGTTATTTGGCAGGAGGCCCCGGGGACTGAAGCTTTCTTT. Translation gives CASSEVIWQEAPGTEAFF. The genes are TRBV2 and TRBJ1-1; unclear D gene. The V end was cut by 3 bases, the J end by 5 bases, with 25 bases between. Germline CDR1 reads SNHLY; CDR2 reads FYNNEI. The CDR3 covers 18 residues.

Ten or more counts support this clonotype. The DNA of the CDR3 is TGCACCGGGGGGGCCTCGGGGGATGAGCAGTTCTTC. Protein sequence: CTGGASGDEQFF. The chain has TRBV29-1 and TRBJ2-1; 8 positions agree with TRBD2. The germline gives CDR1 SQVTM, CDR2 ANQGSEA. This CDR3 contains 12 residues.

V and J are TRBV2 and TRBJ1-1; no reliable D call. The CDR3 covers 14 residues. V lost 4 bases and J lost 5, with 14 bases in between. Germline V gives CDR1 SNHLY, CDR2 FYNNEI. CDR3: CASSVRGWNTEAFF. In DNA form, the CDR3 reads TGTGCCAGCAGTGTGCGGGGATGGAATACTGAAGCTTTCTTT.

This clonotype was counted between two and nine times. CDR3 sequence reads: CASSQDRGRGQPQHF. DNA for the CDR3: TGCGCCAGCAGCCAAGATAGGGGCCGGGGCCAGCCCCAGCATTTT. The V and J genes are TRBV4-3 and TRBJ1-5; D is perhaps TRBD1 (5 bases). Trimming removed 0 bases at V and 7 bases at J, with 13 bases between. CDR1 LGHNA and CDR2 YSLEER come from the germline V gene. The CDR3 extends over 15 amino acids.

This sequence joins TRBV5-4 and TRBJ2-3, with a tentative D call TRBD1 (5 bases). The CDR3 runs 19 residues. Per the germline V gene, CDR1 is SGHNT and CDR2 is YYREEE (reference sequence). The germline V and J ends were trimmed by 0 bases and 1 base, with 21 bases remaining between them. The CDR3: CASSLVGMRRTGGTDTQYF. CDR3 bases: TGTGCCAGCAGCTTGGTTGGTATGAGAAGAACAGGAGGCACAGATACGCAGTATTTT.

The V call is TRBV6-6, the J call TRBJ2-3, with D possibly being TRBD1 or TRBD2 (5 bases each). The V gene's germline CDR1 is MNHNY and CDR2 SVGAGI (reference sequence). The V and J ends lost 0 bases and 0 bases respectively, with 10 bases between them. The CDR3 runs to 16 residues. The CDR3 sequence is CASSYSGTASTDTQYF. The CDR3 DNA reads as TGTGCCAGCAGTTACTCCGGGACGGCTAGCACAGATACGCAGTATTTT.

The rearrangement links TRBV6-2 or TRBV6-3 to TRBJ2-1; TRBD1 might be the D (6 bases). The V end was cut by 6 bases, the J end by 0 bases, with 12 bases between. Germline V CDR1 and CDR2: MNHEY, SVGEGT. CDR3 length: 15 amino acids. As DNA, the CDR3 is TGTGCCAGCAGCGAAACAGGGAACTCCTACAATGAGCAGTTCTTC. Its translation is CASSETGNSYNEQFF.

The table lists this clonotype with a few counts. V gene TRBV5-4 combines with J gene TRBJ2-3, with D perhaps TRBD2 (5 bases). Germline CDR1 and CDR2: SGHNT and YYREEE (reference sequence). V was cut by 4 bases and J by 2 bases, with 8 bases left in between. This CDR3 is built from 13 residues. The CDR3 DNA is TGTGCCAGCAGCACCGGGAACACAGATACGCAGTATTTT. Translating it yields CASSTGNTDTQYF.

This clonotype was detected many times. The CDR3 DNA follows: TGTGCCAGCAGCCCCTTCGCTAGGAACACTGAAGCTTTCTTT. Protein: CASSPFARNTEAFF. The chain has TRBV7-8 and TRBJ1-1; D remains unclear. Germline V gives CDR1 SGHVS, CDR2 FQNEAQ. This CDR3 is 14 amino acids long. The ends were cut back, 5 bases at V and 1 base at J, with 11 bases in the middle.

The chain combines TRBV21-1 with TRBJ2-7; the D call in the table, TRBD2, was not verified against the DNA. TRBV21-1 is a pseudogene locus. This CDR3 is built from 15 residues. CDR3 nucleotides: TGTGCCAGCAGCAAAAATGCTAGCGACTGGTACGAGCAGTACTTC. This codes for CASSKNASDWYEQYF.

This chain uses TRBV7-8 with TRBJ2-3; the match to TRBD2 covers 9 bases. The CDR3 loop spans 22 amino acids. The J segment lost 4 bases and the V segment lost 5 bases, leaving 28 bases of the junction unmatched. The germline V gene has CDR1 SGHVS and CDR2 FQNEAQ. CDR3 nucleotide sequence: TGTGCCAGCAGCCCTGCCCCTACTGAGCGGGAGGCCTCTAAGGGAGGAGCAGATACGCAGTATTTT. Translating gives CASSPAPTEREASKGGADTQYF.

The gene calls are TRBV5-6 and TRBJ2-7; D possibly matches TRBD1 or TRBD2 (5 bases each). CDR1 and CDR2 (germline): SGHDT, YYEEEE. Between the trimmed V and J ends, which lost 4 bases and 0 bases, there was a span of 14 bases. The CDR3 length is 15 residues. CDR3 DNA sequence: TGTGCCAGCAGCCCGGGACCTGAAGTCTCCTACGAGCAGTACTTC. Translated, it gives CASSPGPEVSYEQYF.

This clonotype showed up just a few times. V gene TRBV20-1 combines with J gene TRBJ1-2; no clear D gene. Per the germline V gene, CDR1 is DFQATT and CDR2 is SNEGSKA (reference sequence). The CDR3 totals 13 residues. V lost 0 bases to trimming and J lost 1 base, with 6 bases between them. CDR3 in amino acids: CSAREYNNYGYTF. CDR3 coding DNA: TGCAGTGCTAGAGAATATAATAACTATGGCTACACCTTC.

The chain joins TRBV3-1 to TRBJ1-1; D might be TRBD1 (6 bases). Germline loops: CDR1 LGHDT, CDR2 YNNKEL (reference sequence). The length of the CDR3 is 17 residues. Trimming took off 0 bases at V and 2 bases at J, with 16 bases between the two ends. CDR3 loop: CASSQDDTGWANTEAFF. The CDR3 nucleotides read TGTGCCAGCAGCCAAGACGACACAGGGTGGGCCAACACTGAAGCTTTCTTT. Drawing the rest from reference TRBV3-1 and TRBJ1-1, the complete variable domain is DTAVSQTPKYLVTQMGNDKSIKCEQNLGHDTMYWYKQDSKKFLKIMFSYNNKELIINETVPNRFSPKSPDKAHLNLHINSLELGDSAVYFCASSQDDTGWANTEAFFGQGTRLTVV.

This clonotype was recorded at least ten times. This chain uses TRBV11-2 with TRBJ2-2; the match to TRBD1 covers 8 bases. With V trimmed by 5 bases and J by 4 bases, 6 bases remained unmatched. This CDR3 has 15 amino acids. CDR1 and CDR2 (germline): SGHAT, FQNNGV. The CDR3 nucleotides are TGTGCCAGCAGCGGACAGGGTCGGAGCACCGGGGAGCTGTTTTTT. Its translation: CASSGQGRSTGELFF.

This clonotype has more than one count but fewer than ten. The chain couples TRBV4-3 to TRBJ1-6; D may be TRBD1 (6 bases). Germline assignment: CDR1 LGHNA and CDR2 YSLEER. V shed 0 bases and J shed 8 bases, with 14 bases lying between them. The CDR3 spans 16 residues. The CDR3 DNA reads as TGCGCCAGCAGCCAAGAGTTAAGGGCAGGGGATTCACCCCTCCACTTT. Translation gives CASSQELRAGDSPLHF.

This chain joins TRBV6-2 or TRBV6-3 and TRBJ2-3; tentatively, D is TRBD1 or TRBD2 (6 bases each). CDR3 length equals 16 residues. Germline CDR1 reads MNHEY; CDR2 reads SVGEGT. The V and J ends lost 5 bases and 2 bases respectively, with 17 bases between them. CDR3 loop: CASSAPGGLNTDTQYF. For the CDR3, the DNA is TGTGCCAGCAGTGCACCTGGGGGGCTCAACACAGATACGCAGTATTTT.

This clonotype was seen more than once but under ten times. The V gene is TRBV12-3 or TRBV12-4, the J gene TRBJ1-1; TRBD1 is a possible D gene (5 bases). The V gene lost 5 bases and the J gene lost 1 base, with 11 bases spanning the gap. The CDR3 length is 14 residues. The CDR3: CASSPAGQNTEAFF. The CDR3 DNA reads TGTGCCAGCAGTCCCGCGGGGCAGAACACTGAAGCTTTCTTT.

The chain is built from TRBV4-3 and TRBJ1-6; a weak D match, TRBD1 (5 bases). V was shortened by 0 bases and J by 7 bases, with 7 bases between the two germline ends. The germline CDR1 and CDR2 sequences are LGHNA and YSLEER. There are 14 residues in the CDR3. The CDR3 DNA reads TGCGCCAGCAGCCAAGATAAGGGGAATTCACCCCTCCACTTT. It codes for CASSQDKGNSPLHF.

This clonotype was counted many times. The chain employs TRBV28 and TRBJ1-2; D gene unclear. Germline CDR1 and CDR2: MDHEN and SYDVKM. V lost 2 bases and J lost 8, with 15 bases in between. The CDR3 consists of 14 residues. CDR3 bases: TGTGCCAGCAGTTTACTCCGGACGGAGGAGGGCTACACCTTC. Its protein product is CASSLLRTEEGYTF.

CDR3 sequence reads: CASSQVAFSNQPQHF. CDR3 coding DNA: TGCGCCAGCAGCCAAGTTGCGTTTAGCAATCAGCCCCAGCATTTT. The V gene is TRBV4-3, the J gene TRBJ1-5, with D uncertain. CDR1 is LGHNA, CDR2 YSLEER, per germline. The CDR3 extends over 15 amino acids. V lost 1 base and J 0 bases, leaving 7 bases between the germline ends.

The chain carries TRBV12-3 or TRBV12-4 and TRBJ2-5; D unclear. The CDR3 has 15 amino acids. Trimming removed 5 bases at V and 1 base at J, with 14 bases between. For the CDR3, the DNA is TGTGCCAGCAGTCTCCCCGGCAGCGTCCAAGAGACCCAGTACTTC. Its translation: CASSLPGSVQETQYF.

This clonotype was counted only a few times. The CDR3 sequence: CASTLGGGLAGGPEQFF. CDR3 DNA: TGTGCCAGCACCCTCGGGGGGGGGCTAGCGGGAGGCCCCGAGCAGTTCTTC. The genes are TRBV12-3 or TRBV12-4 and TRBJ2-1; 11 bases line up with TRBD2. After removal of 7 bases from V and 10 bases from J, the junction contained 18 bases not matched to a gene. This CDR3 contains 17 residues.